The 11 T cell receptor beta chains listed next were all sequenced from one sample in a study of immune cell composition in non-small cell lung cancer. TCRdb keeps only in-frame clones here, not all; method: immunoSEQ multiplex PCR. Of 5,000 or so clones in the sample, around 85% are singletons; the top ten hold approximately 8.9%. The sample comprised lung tumor tissue. These TCRs come from a human donor with non-small cell lung cancer.

The V gene is TRBV5-1, the J gene TRBJ1-4; no clear D. CDR1 is SGHRS and CDR2 is YFSETQ in the germline V gene. CDR3 length equals 15 residues. V lost 0 bases, J lost 6 bases, and 12 bases lay in between. For the CDR3, the DNA is TGCGCCAGCAGCTTGGGGTCCTCCGGAGATGAAAAACTGTTTTTT. Protein: CASSLGSSGDEKLFF.

V is TRBV12-2 and J is TRBJ2-2; the table names TRBD2, a call not compared with the DNA. TRBV12-2 counts as a pseudogene. This CDR3 comprises 18 residues. The chain's CDR3 is CASRHRTSGSSDTGELFF. CDR3 DNA sequence: TGTGCAAGTCGCCACCGAACTAGCGGGAGTTCGGACACCGGGGAGCTGTTTTTT.

The chain employs TRBV5-1 and TRBJ2-1, with D perhaps TRBD2 (6 bases). The ends were cut back, 0 bases at V and 1 base at J, with 14 bases in the middle. Germline V gene sequence: CDR1 SGHRS, CDR2 YFSETQ. This CDR3 spans 17 amino acids. CDR3 coding DNA: TGCGCCAGCAGCTTGGTTCTAGCGAGCGTTTCCTACAATGAGCAGTTCTTC. Encoded protein: CASSLVLASVSYNEQFF.

This chain uses TRBV27 with TRBJ2-2; 8 bases map to TRBD2. Unmatched junction bases numbered 9, after V lost 7 bases and J lost 5 bases. CDR1 and CDR2 (germline): MNHEY, SMNVEV (reference sequence). This CDR3 contains 15 residues. In DNA form, the CDR3 reads TGTGCCAGCATTCCTAGCGGGCAACGAACCGGGGAGCTGTTTTTT. This gives the protein CASIPSGQRTGELFF.

The chain has TRBV25-1 and TRBJ2-7; D is unresolved. V lost 1 base to trimming and J lost 2 bases, with 12 bases between them. The CDR3 has 15 amino acids. CDR1 MGHDK and CDR2 SYGVNS come from the germline V gene. Here the CDR3 DNA reads TGTGCCAGCAGTGAATCAACAGAGAACCCCTACGAGCAGTACTTC. Translated: CASSESTENPYEQYF.

The V call is TRBV6-1, the J call TRBJ1-5; D remains unclear. CDR1 and CDR2 (germline): MNHNS, SASEGT. Deletions cut 1 base from V and 8 bases from J, with 12 bases between. The CDR3 totals 14 residues. Written as DNA, the CDR3 is TGTGCCAGCAGTGAAGTGGGTTCTCGGGAGCCCCAGCATTTT. This sequence encodes CASSEVGSREPQHF.

The chain couples TRBV9 to TRBJ1-5; TRBD1 might be the D (6 bases). Trimming cost V 3 bases and J 0 bases, with 7 bases left between them. The CDR3 totals 14 residues. The germline gives CDR1 SGDLS, CDR2 YYNGEE. This CDR3 is CASSAGDSNQPQHF. CDR3 sequence (DNA): TGTGCCAGCAGCGCAGGGGATAGCAATCAGCCCCAGCATTTT. The variable domain in full, completed from reference TRBV9 and TRBJ1-5, reads DSGVTQTPKHLITATGQRVTLRCSPRSGDLSVYWYQQSLDQGLQFLIQYYNGEERAKGNILERFSAQQFPDLHSELNLSSLELGDSALYFCASSAGDSNQPQHFGDGTRLSIL.

The gene calls are TRBV5-1 and TRBJ2-5; D unresolved. Germline V lookup: CDR1 SGHRS, CDR2 YFSETQ. Trimming took off 4 bases at V and 3 bases at J, with 7 bases between the two ends. The CDR3 length is 12 residues. The CDR3 coding sequence is TGCGCCAGCAGCCTACCTAAAGAGACCCAGTACTTC. Translation gives CASSLPKETQYF.

A few counts support this clone. The V call is TRBV15, the J call TRBJ2-7, with a possible D match to TRBD2 (6 bases). Germline values: CDR1 LNHNV, CDR2 YYDKDF (reference sequence). The CDR3 runs to 14 residues. The V end was cut by 3 bases, the J end by 6 bases, with 15 bases between. This chain's CDR3 is CATSSGSGGFEQYF. The CDR3 DNA is TGTGCCACCAGCAGCGGAAGTGGGGGGTTCGAGCAGTACTTC.

This clone was counted a few times. The CDR3 DNA reads as TGTGCCCAAGGATTCGGGAATAGCAATCAGCCCCAGCATTTT. Translating it yields CAQGFGNSNQPQHF. The chain has TRBV2 and TRBJ1-5; D is ambiguous. The V end was cut by 11 bases, the J end by 0 bases, with 14 bases between. This CDR3 spans 14 amino acids. Germline CDR1 reads SNHLY; CDR2 reads FYNNEI. Full variable domain (remainder filled in from reference TRBV2 and TRBJ1-5): EPEVTQTPSHQVTQMGQEVILRCVPISNHLYFYWYRQILGQKVEFLVSFYNNEISEKSEIFDDQFSVERPDGSNFTLKIRSTKLEDSAMYFCAQGFGNSNQPQHFGDGTRLSIL.

J is TRBJ2-1 and V is TRBV10-3; TRBD2 agrees at 9 bases. The CDR3 totals 17 residues. The trim removed 0 bases at V and 3 bases at J, leaving 6 bases unmatched. Per germline, CDR1 ENHRY and CDR2 SYGVKD. The CDR3 region has the DNA TGTGCCATCAGTGAGTCGATGGCTAGCGGGGACTACAATGAGCAGTTCTTC. Its protein product is CAISESMASGDYNEQFF.